This TCR beta chain was sequenced in a study of blood T cell repertoires in COVID-19. Looking at the study overall: Acute-phase and convalescent COVID-19 samples originated in the United States, Italy and Spain. PBMCs, B-cell-depleted T cells, or T cells provided the cDNA or gDNA that made up the material.

The V gene lost 4 bases and the J gene lost 8 bases, with 11 bases spanning the gap. The CDR3 totals 13 residues. Germline CDR1 LGHDT, CDR2 YNNKEL (reference sequence). Per the original methods: Researchers report that nucleated cell counts were estimated from reference gene primer amplification. Assay: immunoSEQ multiplex PCR; the TCRdb copy retains only in-frame clones and omits some. That table is the source of V, J and clone size, and D and trimming were worked out from the DNA. The sample consists of 65,000 to 80,000 clones, roughly 89% of them appearing once. J is TRBJ2-2 and V is TRBV3-1 (or the pseudogene TRBV3-2), with D possibly matching TRBD2 (5 bases). Sample: peripheral blood. This receptor was identified in a human donor in a cohort sampled during active COVID-19. Written as DNA, the CDR3 is TGTGCCAGCAGCCTTGCCCCGGGAGGGGAGCTGTTTTTT. Encoded protein: CASSLAPGGELFF.